The next 20 T cell receptor beta chains were all read from a single sample in a study of T cell repertoires in cytomegalovirus infection. One entry per CDR3 protein results from TCRdb running MiXCR on the reads. This table holds around 430,000 distinct CDR3 sequences, approximately 42% found once. These receptors lack a known antigen. Here the sequenced sample was cultured PBMCs, taken from culture after CMV antigen stimulation. Receptors were obtained from a human donor in good health (CMV status not recorded). Some clones in this sample may be carry-over from other donors' samples.

This clonotype was counted only a few times. The chain employs TRBV7-9 and TRBJ2-1, with unresolved D. Between the trimmed V and J ends, which lost 1 base and 9 bases, there was a span of 10 bases. The CDR3 has 13 residues. CDR1 SEHNR and CDR2 FQNEAQ come from the germline V gene (reference sequence). This CDR3 is CASSLGGTAEQFF. The CDR3 bases are TGTGCCAGCAGCTTAGGGGGTACGGCTGAGCAGTTCTTC.

The genes are TRBV12-3 or TRBV12-4 and TRBJ1-5, with a weak D call TRBD1 (5 bases). V lost 7 bases to trimming and J lost 5 bases, with 15 bases between them. This CDR3 has 14 residues. CDR3 nucleotide sequence: TGTGCCAGCACCAAAGACAGTTCGTATCAGCCCCAGCATTTT. Residues: CASTKDSSYQPQHF.

There are a few counts of this clonotype. J is TRBJ1-1 and V is TRBV6-2 or TRBV6-3; D gene unclear. CDR3 length equals 15 residues. V was shortened by 7 bases and J by 5 bases, with 20 bases between the two germline ends. Germline V gene lookup returns CDR1 MNHEY and CDR2 SVGEGT. The CDR3 region is CASTPTGVWKTEAFF. In nucleotides, the CDR3 is TGTGCCAGCACTCCTACCGGGGTTTGGAAGACTGAAGCTTTCTTT.

The CDR3 DNA is TGTGCCAGCAGTTTTTCGGCTAGCCTGGGGACCCAGTACTTC. Translating it yields CASSFSASLGTQYF. The genes are TRBV12-3 or TRBV12-4 and TRBJ2-5, with D possibly matching TRBD2 (5 bases). V lost 3 bases and J lost 7, with 15 bases in between. CDR3 length: 14 residues.

CDR3 DNA: TGTGCCAACCGGGATGTCTATGGCTACACCTTC. It is translated as CANRDVYGYTF. This rearrangement joins TRBV7-9 to TRBJ1-2; no definite D call. Germline-derived CDR1 and CDR2 are SEHNR and FQNEAQ (reference sequence). The CDR3 runs 11 residues. The V end was cut by 10 bases, the J end by 4 bases, with 10 bases between.

This chain connects TRBV19 to TRBJ1-1, with D possibly TRBD1 on 5 matching bases. This CDR3 spans 17 amino acids. Germline assignment: CDR1 LNHDA and CDR2 SQIVND (reference sequence). V lost 3 bases and J lost 4, with 21 bases in between. The CDR3 here is CASSIYLSRGDATEAFF. The CDR3 DNA reads as TGTGCCAGTAGTATTTATTTGTCCCGGGGGGATGCCACTGAAGCTTTCTTT.

The rearrangement joins TRBV6-5 to TRBJ2-1; 11 bases agree with TRBD2. The CDR3 contains 19 residues. V shed 6 bases, J shed 0 bases, and the junction held 13 bases outside the gene matches. Germline loops: CDR1 MNHEY, CDR2 SVGAGI. CDR3 DNA sequence: TGTGCCAGCAGGCCCGGGACTAGCGGAAGTTTGAGCTCCTACAATGAGCAGTTCTTC. Its translation: CASRPGTSGSLSSYNEQFF.

This clonotype was observed a handful of times. V is TRBV12-3 or TRBV12-4 and J is TRBJ2-1; D unclear. Trimming cost V 7 bases and J 4 bases, with 11 bases left between them. The CDR3 covers 13 residues. DNA for the CDR3: TGTGCCAGCACCCGAGGCGGTTACAATGAGCAGTTCTTC. This sequence encodes CASTRGGYNEQFF.

The rearrangement joins TRBV7-2 to TRBJ1-4, with D maybe TRBD1 (5 bases). There are 15 residues in the CDR3. The V end was cut by 5 bases, the J end by 6 bases, with 16 bases between. Germline V gene data show CDR1 as SGHTA and CDR2 as FQGNSA. CDR3 protein: CASSAFAQGYEKLFF. The CDR3 nucleotides are TGTGCCAGCAGCGCCTTCGCGCAGGGTTATGAAAAACTGTTTTTT.

This rearrangement joins TRBV15 to TRBJ1-2, with 7 bases fitting TRBD1. Unmatched junction bases numbered 3, after V lost 0 bases and J lost 2 bases. The CDR3 contains 15 residues. Germline V gives CDR1 LNHNV, CDR2 YYDKDF (reference sequence). The chain's CDR3 is CATSRDGTVNYGYTF. CDR3 nucleotide sequence: TGTGCCACCAGCAGAGACGGGACAGTGAACTATGGCTACACCTTC.

The chain uses TRBV7-2 and TRBJ2-2; TRBD2 might be the D (7 bases). The CDR3 covers 15 residues. Germline assignment: CDR1 SGHTA and CDR2 FQGNSA. With 3 bases removed from V and 2 bases from J, the gap between germline ends came to 10 bases. Written as DNA, the CDR3 is TGTGCCAGCAGCTTGCGGGGGACAAACACCGGGGAGCTGTTTTTT. Its translation is CASSLRGTNTGELFF. The full variable domain, rest sourced from reference TRBV7-2 and TRBJ2-2, is GAGVSQSPSNKVTEKGKDVELRCDPISGHTALYWYRQSLGQGLEFLIYFQGNSAPDKSGLPSDRFSAERTGGSVSTLTIQRTQQEDSAVYLCASSLRGTNTGELFFGEGSRLTVL.

The genes are TRBV6-1 and TRBJ1-5; D may be TRBD1 (6 bases). Deletions cut 10 bases from V and 3 bases from J, with 19 bases between. Per the germline V gene, CDR1 is MNHNS and CDR2 is SASEGT. CDR3 size: 15 residues. The CDR3, as DNA: TGTGCCACCGAAGCACGTGACAGGCACAATCAGCCCCAGCATTTT. This translates into CATEARDRHNQPQHF.

V gene TRBV7-2 combines with J gene TRBJ2-5, with 11 bases aligning to TRBD2. Germline V CDR1 and CDR2: SGHTA, FQGNSA. V dropped 5 bases and J dropped 5; count of bases not matched to a gene: 10. The CDR3 sequence is 16 residues long. The CDR3 DNA is TGTGCCAGCAGCCGGAATTTAGCGGGGGGGGGGGAGACCCAGTACTTC. This gives the protein CASSRNLAGGGETQYF.

V gene TRBV12-3 or TRBV12-4 combines with J gene TRBJ2-3, with D perhaps given as TRBD1 or TRBD2 (5 bases each). Deletions cut 6 bases from V and 4 bases from J, with 11 bases between. The CDR3 length is 13 residues. The CDR3 region is CASRGPAPDTQYF. CDR3 in DNA: TGTGCCAGCAGGGGACCCGCCCCAGATACGCAGTATTTT.

In its sample, this clonotype was seen once. CDR3 in amino acids: CASSLGSSRHADTQYF. Here the CDR3 DNA reads TGTGCCAGCAGTTTAGGCAGCTCCCGTCACGCAGATACGCAGTATTTT. The chain is built from TRBV27 and TRBJ2-3; D not resolved. The germline V gene has CDR1 MNHEY and CDR2 SMNVEV (reference sequence). Trimming left V 2 bases short and J 4 bases short, with 16 bases between. CDR3 length equals 16 residues.

This clonotype was seen a few times. V usage is TRBV2 and J usage is TRBJ1-5; no clear D. This CDR3 has 13 residues. Trimming removed 1 base from V and 9 bases from J, with 10 bases in between. In germline, CDR1 is SNHLY, CDR2 FYNNEI. The CDR3 DNA reads as TGTGCCAGCAGTGAAGAGGGAGTTGGGCCCCAGCATTTT. This sequence encodes CASSEEGVGPQHF.

The chain carries TRBV11-2 and TRBJ1-5; TRBD1 agrees at 7 bases. Germline trimming cut 5 bases from V and 3 bases from J; bases unmatched to any gene: 7. Germline-derived CDR1 and CDR2 are SGHAT and FQNNGV. The CDR3 has 15 amino acids. The CDR3 sequence: CASSRLTGINQPQHF. The CDR3 DNA follows: TGTGCCAGCAGCCGGTTGACAGGGATCAATCAGCCCCAGCATTTT.

The chain uses TRBV7-2 and TRBJ2-2; 9 bases are a match to TRBD2. Germline CDR1 SGHTA, CDR2 FQGNSA. V trimming: 8 bases; J trimming: 0 bases; junction bases outside the gene matches: 4. This CDR3 comprises 15 residues. CDR3 nucleotide sequence: TGTGCCAGCGCGGCGGGAGGGGCGAACACCGGGGAGCTGTTTTTT. Its translation: CASAAGGANTGELFF.

This chain connects TRBV12-3 or TRBV12-4 to TRBJ2-5, with no clear D. The ends were cut back, 2 bases at V and 3 bases at J, with 7 bases in the middle. The CDR3 has 13 amino acids. The CDR3 loop reads CASSLSSKETQYF. CDR3 nucleotide sequence: TGTGCCAGCAGTTTAAGTTCCAAAGAGACCCAGTACTTC.

This clonotype was seen a few times. The chain joins TRBV12-5 to TRBJ1-1, with unresolved D. Trimming removed 8 bases from V and 1 base from J, with 17 bases in between. Germline loops: CDR1 LGHNT, CDR2 FRNRAP. This CDR3 has 15 amino acids. CDR3 nucleotides: TGTGCTAGTACTGTCCCATATGGGCCGAACACTGAAGCTTTCTTT. Protein: CASTVPYGPNTEAFF. The variable domain in full, completed from reference TRBV12-5 and TRBJ1-1, reads DARVTQTPRHKVTEMGQEVTMRCQPILGHNTVFWYRQTMMQGLELLAYFRNRAPLDDSGMPKDRFSAEMPDATLATLKIQPSEPRDSAVYFCASTVPYGPNTEAFFGQGTRLTVV.